The clone carrying this TCR beta chain turned up a few times. One entry per CDR3 protein results from TCRdb running MiXCR on the RT-PCR reads. Among a few hundred thousand distinct CDR3 sequences listed, approximately 11% were seen once. The data stem from a study of response to subunit inactivated influenza vaccine. The germline V and J ends were trimmed by 3 bases and 4 bases, with 10 bases remaining between them. The CDR3 is 13 amino acids. Looked up from germline, CDR1 is MNHEY and CDR2 is SMNVEV (reference sequence). This TCR derives from a man aged 50 or older who received an inactivated influenza vaccine. Sequencing was performed on PBMCs from blood, taken more than 35 days after vaccination. The V call is TRBV27, the J call TRBJ2-7, with D unclear. CDR3 coding DNA: TGTGCCAGCAGTTTCTCTGGACCTTACGAGCAGTACTTC. It is translated as CASSFSGPYEQYF.